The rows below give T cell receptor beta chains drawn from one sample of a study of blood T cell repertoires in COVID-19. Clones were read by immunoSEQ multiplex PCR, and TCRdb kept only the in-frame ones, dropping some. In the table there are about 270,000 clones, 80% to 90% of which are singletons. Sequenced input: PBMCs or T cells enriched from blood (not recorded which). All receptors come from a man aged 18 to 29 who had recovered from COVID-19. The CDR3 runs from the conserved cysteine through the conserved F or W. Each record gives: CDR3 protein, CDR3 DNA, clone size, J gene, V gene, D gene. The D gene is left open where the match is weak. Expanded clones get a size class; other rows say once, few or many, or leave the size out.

CASSLDGTGGIEQYF TGTGCCAGCAGCTTAGACGGGACAGGGGGTATCGAGCAGTACTTC . TRBJ2-7 TRBV7-9 TRBD1
CASSPGTGLRSNQPQHF TGTGCCAGCTCACCCGGGACAGGGTTGAGGAGCAATCAGCCCCAGCATTTT . TRBJ1-5 TRBV18 TRBD1
CASSSQRSGFGNTIYF TGTGCCAGCAGCTCCCAGCGCTCGGGGTTTGGAAACACCATATATTTT . TRBJ1-3 TRBV7-9 .
CASSMGTGAYQPQHF TGTGCCAGTAGTATGGGGACAGGGGCCTATCAGCCCCAGCATTTT . TRBJ1-5 TRBV19 TRBD1
CASSLGLARGEQYF TGTGCCAGCAGCTTAGGTCTAGCAAGAGGCGAGCAGTACTTC . TRBJ2-7 TRBV7-2 .
CASSQLSLSPAGGLSRQYF TGTGCCAGCAGCCAATTATCCCTTAGCCCAGCGGGAGGACTCTCGAGGCAGTACTTC once TRBJ2-7 TRBV3-1/TRBV3-2 TRBD2
CASSIEKGGNQPQHF TGTGCCAGCAGCATCGAGAAGGGAGGCAATCAGCCCCAGCATTTT . TRBJ1-5 TRBV27 .
CAWSVAGSSYNEQFF TGTGCCTGGAGTGTAGCGGGGAGCTCCTACAATGAGCAGTTCTTC . TRBJ2-1 TRBV30 TRBD2
CAIRPTGNTEAFF TGTGCCATCAGGCCGACGGGGAACACTGAAGCTTTCTTT . TRBJ1-1 TRBV10-3 .
CAWRTTATYEQYF TGTGCCTGGAGGACGACAGCTACCTACGAGCAGTACTTC . TRBJ2-7 TRBV30 .
CASSLSGDEQFF TGTGCCAGCAGTCTCTCGGGGGATGAGCAGTTCTTC few TRBJ2-1 TRBV25-1 .
CASSYSTGGYEQYF TGTGCCAGCAGTTACTCGACAGGGGGCTACGAGCAGTACTTC . TRBJ2-7 TRBV6-5 TRBD1
CASSWEQGVGSGNTIYF TGTGCCAGTAGTTGGGAACAGGGGGTCGGCTCTGGAAACACCATATATTTT . TRBJ1-3 TRBV19 TRBD1
CASSYPHLGHLIQHF TGTGCCAGCAGTTACCCTCACCTGGGGCATCTTATCCAGCATTTT . TRBJ1-5 TRBV6-2/TRBV6-3 .
CASSPRPSGGTYEQYF TGTGCCAGCTCACCACGTCCTAGCGGGGGAACCTACGAGCAGTACTTC . TRBJ2-7 TRBV18 TRBD2
CASSFPGTGIAGANVLTF TGTGCCAGTAGTTTTCCCGGGACAGGGATCGCCGGGGCCAACGTCCTGACTTTC once TRBJ2-6 TRBV19 TRBD1
CASSQDTNRVGAYEQYF TGCGCCAGCAGCCAAGATACGAACAGGGTTGGAGCCTACGAGCAGTACTTC . TRBJ2-7 TRBV4-1 .
CAWGAGGGGYTF TGTGCCTGGGGGGCAGGGGGCGGTGGCTACACCTTC . TRBJ1-2 TRBV30 TRBD1
CASSPKPETQYF TGTGCCAGCTCACCAAAGCCAGAGACCCAGTACTTC once TRBJ2-5 TRBV18 .
CASSPGQGTEKLFF TGTGCCAGCAGTCCTGGACAGGGGACAGAAAAACTGTTTTTT . TRBJ1-4 TRBV28 TRBD1
CASSYDRASSYEQYF TGCGCCAGCAGCTATGACAGGGCAAGCTCCTACGAGCAGTACTTC once TRBJ2-7 TRBV5-1 TRBD1
CASSHAGQIRDEQYF TGTGCCAGCAGCCACGCGGGACAGATTAGGGACGAGCAGTACTTC . TRBJ2-7 TRBV13 .